The rows below give T cell receptor beta chains drawn from one sample of a study of T cell changes during pregnancy in multiple sclerosis. Produced via immunoSEQ multiplex PCR; TCRdb's table is partial and in-frame only. The sample yields under 20,000 clones, 80% to 90% seen once. The sequencing here drew on CD8+ T cells from peripheral blood mononuclear cells, taken in the second trimester of pregnancy. Receptors originate from a female donor in good health, enrolled as a control in a pregnancy study. Each CDR3 is given with its conserved first and last residue. D genes are given only for firm matches. Rows give clone size only sometimes, using once, few, many, or a class for an expanded clone.

d_gene	j_gene	abundance	v_gene	CDR3aa	CDR3nt
-	TRBJ2-2	-	TRBV29-1	CSSIEHTGELFF	TGCAGCTCTATAGAGCACACCGGGGAGCTGTTTTTT
TRBD1	TRBJ1-1	-	TRBV5-6	CASGLGQMNTEAFF	TGTGCCAGCGGATTGGGACAGATGAACACTGAAGCTTTCTTT
TRBD1	TRBJ2-7	-	TRBV5-4	CASSQDRGGYEQYF	TGTGCCAGCAGTCAGGACAGGGGAGGTTACGAGCAGTACTTC
-	TRBJ2-1	-	TRBV13	CASSLGKRGFEQFF	TGTGCCAGCAGCTTAGGAAAACGGGGGTTTGAGCAGTTCTTC
-	TRBJ2-7	-	TRBV5-1	CASRGAGANEQYF	TGCGCCAGCAGGGGAGCAGGGGCTAACGAGCAGTACTTC
TRBD1	TRBJ2-7	-	TRBV7-2	CASSPIRDSYEQYF	TGTGCCAGCAGCCCCATCCGGGACAGCTACGAGCAGTACTTC
-	TRBJ1-1	-	TRBV6-1	CASFRPFQDTEAFF	TGTGCCAGTTTTCGACCGTTTCAGGACACTGAAGCTTTCTTT
-	TRBJ1-1	-	TRBV5-1	CASSLGHGTEAFF	TGCGCCAGCAGCTTGGGTCACGGGACTGAAGCTTTCTTT
TRBD2	TRBJ2-1	once	TRBV4-1	CASSLRLAGGLNEQFF	TGCGCCAGCAGCCTCCGACTAGCGGGGGGGCTAAATGAGCAGTTCTTC
TRBD1	TRBJ2-2	-	TRBV6-4	CASSGTGDTGELFF	TGTGCCAGCAGTGGGACAGGGGACACCGGGGAGCTGTTTTTT
TRBD2	TRBJ2-1	-	TRBV4-1	CASSQGPSGRGNEQFF	TGCGCCAGCAGCCAAGGGCCTAGCGGGAGAGGAAATGAGCAGTTCTTC
-	TRBJ1-1	-	TRBV19	CASNGGDTEAFF	TGTGCCAGTAATGGGGGGGACACTGAAGCTTTCTTT
-	TRBJ2-7	-	TRBV6-1	CASSRSKGEYEQYF	TGTGCCAGCAGTAGGTCAAAAGGGGAATACGAGCAGTACTTC
TRBD2	TRBJ2-1	-	TRBV6-1	CASSEGISGGADEQFF	TGTGCCAGCAGTGAAGGGATTAGCGGGGGGGCCGATGAGCAGTTCTTC
-	TRBJ1-1	once	TRBV19	CASSIGGLEAFF	TGTGCCAGTAGTATTGGGGGCCTTGAAGCTTTCTTT
TRBD2	TRBJ2-3	-	TRBV18	CASSPVGLAGGGDTQYF	TGTGCCAGCTCACCAGTCGGACTAGCGGGAGGTGGAGATACGCAGTATTTT
TRBD2	TRBJ2-3	-	TRBV18	CASSPGLAGTGDTQYF	TGTGCCAGCTCACCAGGACTAGCGGGCACTGGGGATACGCAGTATTTT
-	TRBJ1-1	-	TRBV11-3	CASSSGGKLKNTEAFF	TGTGCCAGCAGCTCAGGAGGGAAGTTGAAGAACACTGAAGCTTTCTTT
-	TRBJ2-1	-	TRBV2	CASSDPSAGVSYNEQFF	TGTGCCAGCAGTGATCCCTCGGCGGGTGTCTCCTACAATGAGCAGTTCTTC
-	TRBJ2-2	-	TRBV19	CASSIDLRGLFF	TGTGCCAGTAGTATAGATCTGAGAGGGCTGTTTTTT
TRBD1	TRBJ1-1	once	TRBV19	CASSDDRGLFEAFF	TGTGCCAGTAGTGACGACAGGGGGCTTTTTGAAGCTTTCTTT
-	TRBJ2-5	-	TRBV30	CAWSPRNQETQYF	TGTGCCTGGAGTCCTAGAAACCAAGAGACCCAGTACTTC
-	TRBJ2-3	-	TRBV19	CASSLLATDTQYF	TGTGCCAGTAGTTTGCTAGCCACAGATACGCAGTATTTT
TRBD2	TRBJ2-7	-	TRBV7-6	CASSLAPSGSSYEQYF	TGTGCCAGCAGCTTGGCCCCCAGCGGGAGTTCCTACGAGCAGTACTTC
-	TRBJ1-3	-	TRBV5-1	CASSLATSGNTIYF	TGCGCCAGCAGCTTGGCGACTTCTGGAAACACCATATATTTT
TRBD2	TRBJ2-2	-	TRBV15	CATSSDGWTSGSAGELFF	TGTGCCACCAGCAGTGATGGGTGGACTAGCGGGAGTGCCGGGGAGCTGTTTTTT
-	TRBJ1-1	-	TRBV29-1	CSAGPGDTEAFF	TGCAGCGCCGGGCCCGGGGACACTGAAGCTTTCTTT
-	TRBJ1-2	-	TRBV15	CATSRDRSPMLQDGYTF	TGTGCCACCAGCAGAGATAGATCCCCGATGCTGCAGGATGGCTACACCTTC
TRBD1	TRBJ1-1	-	TRBV7-9	CASSSRQGGYTEAFF	TGTGCCAGCAGCTCCAGACAGGGGGGGTACACTGAAGCTTTCTTT
-	TRBJ1-3	-	TRBV27	CASSLTVRGNTIYF	TGTGCCAGCAGTTTAACCGTGCGTGGAAACACCATATATTTT
-	TRBJ2-5	-	TRBV18	CASSPRRRYQETQYF	TGTGCCAGCTCACCACGACGGCGGTACCAAGAGACCCAGTACTTC
TRBD2	TRBJ2-7	-	TRBV6-5	CASTHRGGGEQYF	TGTGCCAGCACACATAGGGGCGGGGGCGAGCAGTACTTC
-	TRBJ2-7	-	TRBV28	CASSLLRGLYEQYF	TGTGCCAGCAGTTTACTTAGGGGCCTCTACGAGCAGTACTTC
TRBD1	TRBJ2-1	once	TRBV7-9	CASSVIAGGYNEQFF	TGTGCCAGCAGCGTAATTGCAGGGGGTTACAATGAGCAGTTCTTC
-	TRBJ1-1	few	TRBV4-1	CASSQGASKAFF	TGCGCCAGCAGCCAAGGGGCATCTAAAGCTTTCTTT
TRBD1	TRBJ1-2	-	TRBV5-6	CASSLGGQDYGYTF	TGTGCCAGCAGCTTAGGAGGACAGGACTATGGCTACACCTTC
TRBD2	TRBJ2-1	-	TRBV10-2	CASSEPLGTSIHNEQFF	TGCGCCAGCAGTGAGCCACTGGGGACTAGTATCCACAATGAGCAGTTCTTC
-	TRBJ2-7	-	TRBV25-1	CASSGRTREVDEQYF	TGTGCCAGCAGTGGCAGGACAAGGGAAGTAGACGAGCAGTACTTC
-	TRBJ2-5	-	TRBV6-5	CASSLTDTGGETQYF	TGTGCCAGCAGCTTGACGGACACTGGGGGGGAGACCCAGTACTTC
TRBD2	TRBJ2-3	few	TRBV13	CASSGRAFGGTDTQYF	TGTGCCAGCAGTGGGAGGGCCTTCGGGGGCACAGATACGCAGTATTTT
-	TRBJ1-1	once	TRBV7-9	CASSPGQLNTEAFF	TGTGCCAGCAGCCCAGGACAGTTGAACACTGAAGCTTTCTTT
TRBD1	TRBJ1-2	-	TRBV27	CASSRGQGVNHGYTF	TGTGCCAGCAGCCGTGGACAGGGGGTAAACCATGGCTACACCTTC
TRBD1	TRBJ1-2	-	TRBV5-6	CASSLGRRGLSGYTF	TGTGCCAGCAGCTTGGGACGCAGGGGGCTCAGCGGCTACACCTTC
-	TRBJ2-3	-	TRBV6-4	CASSDSTRSGADTQYF	TGTGCCAGCAGTGACTCAACGAGGTCAGGGGCAGATACGCAGTATTTT
TRBD1	TRBJ1-2	-	TRBV29-1	CSVEGDGTGPNYGYTF	TGCAGCGTTGAAGGGGACGGGACAGGGCCAAACTATGGCTACACCTTC
-	TRBJ2-2	-	TRBV9	CASSPIISRYTGELFF	TGTGCCAGCAGCCCTATTATTAGTAGATACACCGGGGAGCTGTTTTTT
-	TRBJ1-5	-	TRBV15	CATRNTDYSNQPQHF	TGTGCCACCCGAAACACCGATTATAGCAATCAGCCCCAGCATTTT
-	TRBJ2-1	-	TRBV4-2	CASSPRVNEQFF	TGTGCCAGCAGCCCTCGGGTTAATGAGCAGTTCTTC
-	TRBJ1-1	-	TRBV29-1	CSVVPSQGSAEAFF	TGCAGCGTTGTTCCGAGCCAGGGAAGTGCTGAAGCTTTCTTT
TRBD1	TRBJ1-5	-	TRBV27	CASTEDRAGQPQHF	TGTGCCAGCACCGAAGACAGGGCAGGTCAGCCCCAGCATTTT
TRBD2	TRBJ2-2	-	TRBV28	CASSLAGIDTGELFF	TGTGCCAGCAGCTTAGCGGGGATCGACACCGGGGAGCTGTTTTTT
-	TRBJ2-5	few	TRBV6-1	CASSAGEPQETQYF	TGTGCCAGCAGTGCCGGGGAACCCCAAGAGACCCAGTACTTC
TRBD2	TRBJ2-3	-	TRBV10-2	CASSESGLAAFTDTQYF	TGCGCCAGCAGTGAGTCGGGACTAGCGGCTTTCACAGATACGCAGTATTTT
TRBD2	TRBJ2-5	-	TRBV10-2	CASRVAGAGETQYF	TGCGCCAGCAGAGTAGCGGGAGCGGGGGAGACCCAGTACTTC
-	TRBJ2-3	-	TRBV7-6	CASSHREGETDTQYF	TGTGCCAGCAGCCATAGAGAGGGGGAGACAGATACGCAGTATTTT
-	TRBJ2-7	-	TRBV27	CASSLSPASSYEQYF	TGTGCCAGCAGTTTAAGTCCAGCGAGCTCCTACGAGCAGTACTTC
TRBD2	TRBJ2-7	-	TRBV7-9	CASSPRGGRLGEQYF	TGTGCCAGCAGCCCCAGGGGCGGGAGGCTGGGAGAGCAGTACTTC
TRBD1	TRBJ2-7	-	TRBV6-1	CASSGTRDRGSYEQYF	TGTGCCAGCAGTGGGACCCGGGACAGGGGTTCCTACGAGCAGTACTTC
-	TRBJ1-4	-	TRBV30	CAWTQDHKGEKLFF	TGTGCCTGGACCCAGGACCATAAGGGGGAAAAACTGTTTTTT